This T cell receptor (beta chain) originates from a study of blood T cell repertoires in COVID-19. Study as a whole: PBMCs, B-cell-depleted T cells, or T cells provided the cDNA or gDNA that made up the material.

Germline loops: CDR1 LGHNT, CDR2 FRNRAP. This CDR3 region has 15 residues. Trimming cost V 5 bases and J 5 bases; bases outside gene matches: 6. In the authors' workflow: Nucleated cell number was recorded as an estimate derived from reference gene primer amplification. Method: immunoSEQ multiplex PCR; TCRdb's copy keeps in-frame clones and lacks some. The DNA gave D and trimming, while V, J and clone size come from that table. Here the sample spans 330,000 or so clones, around nine tenths being singletons. Participants were aged about 18 to 95 years, lived in around 22 US areas, and enrolled virtually. In the 2 weeks before study entry, exposed participants met a COVID-19 case, which was PCR-confirmed or clinician-diagnosed.

Sequenced input: PBMCs or T cells enriched from blood (not recorded which). The receptor comes from a woman aged 25 to 39 who had been exposed to COVID-19. The V and J genes are TRBV12-5 and TRBJ2-5, with 12 nucleotides matching TRBD2. This chain's CDR3 is CASGLGLAGMETQYF. DNA of the CDR3: TGTGCTAGTGGTCTAGGACTAGCGGGAATGGAGACCCAGTACTTC.